This T cell receptor beta chain comes out of a study of blood T cell repertoires in COVID-19. Produced via immunoSEQ multiplex PCR; TCRdb's table is partial and in-frame only. This table holds a few hundred thousand clones, about 89% found once. This CDR3 has 13 residues. CDR1 is SQVTM, CDR2 ANQGSEA, per germline. The V gene end was trimmed by 6 bases and the J gene end by 3 bases; junction bases not matched to a gene: 6. The sample consisted of PBMCs or T cells enriched from blood (not recorded which). The V and J genes are TRBV29-1 and TRBJ2-7; TRBD1 matches 9 bases. The TCR originated in a man aged 40-49 years who had recovered from COVID-19. CDR3 in amino acids: CSVHGTGLYEQYF. In DNA form, the CDR3 reads TGCAGCGTCCACGGGACAGGGCTCTACGAGCAGTACTTC.